A selection of T cell receptor beta chains follows, all from one sample in a study of blood T cell repertoires in COVID-19. Profiling relied on immunoSEQ multiplex PCR, and the TCRdb table lists in-frame clones only, not all of them. This table has about 200,000 clones, 80% appearing once. Sequencing input: PBMCs or T cells enriched from blood (not recorded which). All receptors derive from a woman aged 40 to 50 with acute COVID-19. The CDR3 runs from the conserved cysteine through the conserved F or W.

V gene	J gene	CDR3 protein
TRBV4-2	TRBJ2-1	CASSLRGKDSYNEQFF
TRBV5-1	TRBJ2-2	CASSLRQGTGELFF
TRBV5-6	TRBJ2-1	CASSLTSGRIAYNEQFF
TRBV19	TRBJ1-1	CASSTRDRGHTEAFF
TRBV7-2	TRBJ2-2	CASSPGRSLAGFGGELFF
TRBV5-8	TRBJ2-1	CASRPGQGYNEQFF
TRBV11-2	TRBJ1-6	CASSLDHSFLNSPLHF
TRBV27	TRBJ1-1	CASSSQGAFNTEAFF
TRBV9	TRBJ2-3	CASSVAPRGQATDTQYF
TRBV10-3	TRBJ1-1	CAISEGRENTEAFF
TRBV28	TRBJ1-4	CASRPPGQLNEKLFF
TRBV27	TRBJ2-5	CASRPIAGRGETQYF
TRBV27	TRBJ1-1	CASSLTGINTEAFF
TRBV9	TRBJ1-6	CASSGPLGEGSYNSPLHF
TRBV6-1	TRBJ1-5	CASSSQPDRGQPQHF
TRBV18	TRBJ2-2	CASSPYGRTGELFF
TRBV28	TRBJ1-2	CASTQTGYGYTF
TRBV7-2	TRBJ2-5	CASSLGGRKETQYF
TRBV29-1	TRBJ1-4	CSVREQSEKLFF
TRBV6-4	TRBJ2-1	CASSDGTSGDNEQFF
TRBV28	TRBJ1-6	CASSLLGARANSPLHF
TRBV5-5	TRBJ1-4	CASSPQGGYWEKLFF
TRBV19	TRBJ2-6	CASGRGRTGANVLTF
TRBV28	TRBJ2-7	CASREQGARYEQYF
TRBV29-1	TRBJ1-2	CSVVGRGQGYTF
TRBV19	TRBJ2-3	CASGTVSTDTQYF
TRBV11-3	TRBJ2-3	CASSSSTDTQYF
TRBV4-3	TRBJ2-7	CASSQAGNEQYF
TRBV27	TRBJ2-3	CASIRAGDGSTDTQYF
TRBV7-2	TRBJ2-2	CASSPPPAGITGELFF
TRBV10-1	TRBJ2-7	CASSESDEQYF
TRBV5-4	TRBJ1-2	CASSLQGQIYGYTF
TRBV30	TRBJ1-4	CAWSVRTWEKLFF
TRBV25-1	TRBJ2-1	CASTPGQGTYNEQFF
TRBV19	TRBJ2-3	CASSWLAADTQYF
TRBV28	TRBJ1-3	CASSFSGTGYSGNTIYF
TRBV7-2	TRBJ1-4	CASSLAGTGVHEKLFF
TRBV6-5	TRBJ1-4	CASSYDNGATNEKLFF
TRBV5-1	TRBJ1-4	CASSFAGDEKLFF
TRBV7-3	TRBJ2-1	CASCRTSGAPYNEQFF
TRBV9	TRBJ2-2	CASSGDRGRGTGELFF
TRBV4-1	TRBJ2-2	CASSQGAGTGELFF
TRBV3-1/TRBV3-2	TRBJ2-5	CASSQTVLAETQYF
TRBV7-2	TRBJ1-1	CASSLRLGEITEAFF
TRBV29-1	TRBJ1-5	CSVGTGGGQPQHF
TRBV18	TRBJ2-5	CASSDAGGETQYF
TRBV30	TRBJ2-7	CAWSLGEGREQYF
TRBV5-5	TRBJ2-3	CASSLLLADTQYF
TRBV2	TRBJ2-1	CASSAERDNEQFF
TRBV7-8	TRBJ2-6	CASRATAGGANVLTF